The present T cell receptor (beta chain) was sequenced within a study of spatial heterogeneity in lung cancer. In this sample, this clonotype turned up many times. Trimming cost V 0 bases and J 4 bases; bases outside gene matches: 4. Germline V CDR1 and CDR2: SQVTM, ANQGSEA. This CDR3 region has 14 residues. A unique molecular identifier was attached to every TCR cDNA molecule. MiXCR, applied by TCRdb to the 5' RACE reads, yields one record per CDR3 protein. The table shows roughly 23,000 distinct CDR3 sequences, with about 4.4% occurring only once. Time point reported: sample taken at primary tumor resection.

The rearrangement links TRBV29-1 to TRBJ1-2; 8 nucleotides match TRBD1. This TCR was recovered from a male donor with early-stage non-small cell lung cancer. Sequencing was performed on PBMCs, taken at surgery. The CDR3 reads CSVEDRQGIYGYTF. CDR3 in DNA: TGCAGCGTTGAAGACCGACAGGGGATCTATGGCTACACCTTC.